This T cell receptor beta chain was sequenced during a study of cytomegalovirus exposure and HLA in healthy donors. Primers: 60 Vbeta forward and 13 Jbeta reverse. Measured with immunoSEQ multiplex PCR; TCRdb has only the in-frame clones, and not every one. The sample has some 200,000 clones; over 70% are singletons. Whole-study findings and limits: Testing in vitro showed a few CMV-associated chains specific for CMV antigens. Sequencing probably produced one cluster of sequence variants that were highly shared. As immune exposure information, only CMV serostatus was available.

Unmatched junction bases numbered 14, after V lost 2 bases and J lost 1 base. The CDR3 covers 18 residues. The germline gives CDR1 SGHRS, CDR2 YFSETQ. These donors, healthy bone marrow donors, were studied. Comments on this clone: What it recognizes is unknown.

What was sequenced was PBMCs. The sequence was obtained from a man aged 50-60 years in good health and CMV-seronegative. V usage is TRBV5-1 and J usage is TRBJ1-1; 7 bases are shared with TRBD1. CDR3 protein: CASSFVGGPGQKNTEAFF. CDR3 DNA sequence: TGCGCCAGCAGCTTCGTGGGGGGCCCGGGACAGAAGAACACTGAAGCTTTCTTT.